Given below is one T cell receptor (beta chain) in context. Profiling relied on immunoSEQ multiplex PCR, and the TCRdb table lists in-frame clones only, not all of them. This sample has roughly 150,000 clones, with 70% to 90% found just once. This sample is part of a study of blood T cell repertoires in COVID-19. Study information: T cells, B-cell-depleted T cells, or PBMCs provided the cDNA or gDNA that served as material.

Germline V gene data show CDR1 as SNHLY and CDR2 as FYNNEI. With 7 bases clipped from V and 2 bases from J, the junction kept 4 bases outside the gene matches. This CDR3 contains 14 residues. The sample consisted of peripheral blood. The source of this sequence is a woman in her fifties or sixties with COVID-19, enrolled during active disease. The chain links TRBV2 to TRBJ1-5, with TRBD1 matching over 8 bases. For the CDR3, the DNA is TGTGCCAGCAACAGGGGGGGTGGCAATCAGCCCCAGCATTTT. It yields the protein CASNRGGGNQPQHF.